Below, 4 T cell receptor beta chains from the same sample are listed, as sequenced in a study of chemoradiotherapy in HPV16-positive cancers. Repertoires were generated with immunoSEQ multiplex PCR, while TCRdb's copy carries only in-frame clones and drops some. The table includes several thousand clones, roughly 84% detected once. The sequencing here drew on tumor tissue, taken from a patient who underwent chemoradiotherapy. The receptors stem from a human donor with HPV-associated anogenital cancer.

The chain employs TRBV7-9 and TRBJ1-1; possible D gene TRBD1, 6 bases. The CDR3 has 15 residues. Germline V CDR1 and CDR2: SEHNR, FQNEAQ (reference sequence). Trimming left V 2 bases short and J 0 bases short, with 10 bases between. CDR3 protein: CASSLPGAMNTEAFF. The DNA of the CDR3 is TGTGCCAGCAGCTTACCAGGGGCAATGAACACTGAAGCTTTCTTT.

To note about this clone: Sequence at one end of the junction differs from germline and may be a read error. The chain carries TRBV7-7 and TRBJ2-2; maybe TRBD1 (6 bases). The CDR3 is 15 residues long. CDR1 is SSHAT, CDR2 FNYEAQ, per germline (reference sequence). CDR3 loop: CASSITPSGDRELFF. The CDR3 coding sequence is TGTGCTAGCAGTATAACCCCCTCAGGGGACCGGGAGCTGTTTTTT.

The rearrangement links TRBV5-6 to TRBJ2-7, with TRBD1 matching over 10 bases. After removal of 3 bases from V and 6 bases from J, the junction contained 6 bases not matched to a gene. The CDR3 runs to 14 residues. Germline V gene sequence: CDR1 SGHDT, CDR2 YYEEEE. In DNA, the CDR3 is TGTGCCAGCAGCTCGACAGGGGGCTGGGTCGAGCAGTACTTC. Translated: CASSSTGGWVEQYF. Full variable domain (remainder filled in from reference TRBV5-6 and TRBJ2-7): DAGVTQSPTHLIKTRGQQVTLRCSPKSGHDTVSWYQQALGQGPQFIFQYYEEEERQRGNFPDRFSGHQFPNYSSELNVNALLLGDSALYLCASSSTGGWVEQYFGPGTRLTVT.

The chain links TRBV19 to TRBJ1-6, with unresolved D. Germline V gene lookup returns CDR1 LNHDA and CDR2 SQIVND (reference sequence). This CDR3 has 13 residues. Trimming left V 5 bases short and J 12 bases short, with 14 bases between. The chain's CDR3 is CASSLGEELPLHF. The CDR3 region has the DNA TGTGCCAGTAGTCTCGGAGAGGAGCTACCCCTCCACTTT.